The sequence of this T cell receptor (beta chain) was determined in a study of T cell responses to AZD1222 COVID-19 vaccine. Findings and caveats of the study: Spike-specific TCR breadth and depth grew following two AZD1222 doses. Donors, mostly white British, included more females; clonal diversity was possibly underestimated.

Generated by immunoSEQ multiplex PCR, the TCRdb table keeps only in-frame clones and is missing some. The data hold roughly 160,000 clones, with 75% to 90% observed a single time. In the case of this clone: The antigen remains unidentified.

This CDR3 is 13 amino acids long. The V end lost 6 bases, the J end lost 8 bases, and 16 bases lay between the germline ends. The receptor's source is an adult in good health. The gene calls are TRBV12-3 or TRBV12-4 and TRBJ1-2; no clear D. The sequencing here drew on peripheral blood, taken on day 0 of AZD1222 vaccination. This CDR3 reads CASSPGMVTGYTF. CDR3 nucleotides: TGTGCCAGCAGCCCCGGTATGGTCACCGGCTACACCTTC.